This TCR beta chain was profiled in a study of blood T cell repertoires in COVID-19. The CDR3 contains 14 residues. V was pared by 5 bases and J by 6 bases, with 17 bases between. The germline V gene has CDR1 SNHLY and CDR2 FYNNEI. Profiling relied on immunoSEQ multiplex PCR, and the TCRdb table lists in-frame clones only, not all of them. The sample gives about 300,000 clones, 70% to 90% of which show up once; more than 2% is in the top ten. The J gene is TRBJ2-7, the V gene TRBV2; D perhaps matches TRBD2 (5 bases). The specimen was PBMCs or T cells enriched from blood (not recorded which). The sequence was collected from a man aged 30 to 45 who had recovered from COVID-19. CDR3 in amino acids: CASSTLWAEGEQYF. In nucleotides, the CDR3 is TGTGCCAGCAGTACCTTGTGGGCTGAGGGCGAGCAGTACTTC.